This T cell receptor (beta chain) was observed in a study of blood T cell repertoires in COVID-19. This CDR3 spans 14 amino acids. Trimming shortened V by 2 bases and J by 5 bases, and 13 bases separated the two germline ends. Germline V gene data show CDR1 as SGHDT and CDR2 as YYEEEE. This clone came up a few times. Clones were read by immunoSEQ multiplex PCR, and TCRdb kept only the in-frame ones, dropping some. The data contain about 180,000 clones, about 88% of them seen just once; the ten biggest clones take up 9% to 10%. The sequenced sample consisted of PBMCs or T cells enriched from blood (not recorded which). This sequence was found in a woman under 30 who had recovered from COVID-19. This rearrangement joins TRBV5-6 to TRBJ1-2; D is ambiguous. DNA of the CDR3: TGTGCCAGCAGCTTCGGGGAAGGCGGGTATGGCTACACCTTC. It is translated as CASSFGEGGYGYTF.